This T cell receptor (beta chain) was captured by sequencing in a study of response to subunit inactivated influenza vaccine. Trimming cost V 5 bases and J 7 bases, with 20 bases left between them. CDR3 length equals 16 residues. Notes on this clonotype: Its antigen is not identified.

TCRdb reanalysed the RT-PCR reads using MiXCR and keeps one entry per CDR3 protein. The data hold about 190,000 distinct CDR3 sequences, with 13% to 15% observed a single time. Study-wide results and caveats: The study's authors posited that every seasonal influenza vaccination enlists few new T cells.

The chain recombines TRBV12-3 or TRBV12-4 with TRBJ2-2; D may be TRBD1 or TRBD2 (5 bases each). The sample in question was CD8+ T cells sorted from PBMCs, obtained roughly 5 days after vaccination. This receptor was identified in a man aged 50-60 years who received an inactivated influenza vaccine. This CDR3 is CASSAPGTRWGGELFF. The CDR3 DNA follows: TGTGCCAGCAGTGCCCCCGGGACCAGATGGGGCGGGGAGCTGTTTTTT.